The rows below give T cell receptor beta chains drawn from one sample of a study of blood T cells in healthy people across ages. MiXCR, run by TCRdb on the 5' RACE reads, gives a single entry per CDR3 protein. This sample has about 800,000 distinct CDR3 sequences, with around 25% found just once. These data are also associated with another study on T cells of mothers and their children.

Material: blood. These receptors all stem from a boy aged 5 to 17 in good health. Both conserved end residues are trimmed from each CDR3. A D gene is named only where the DNA matches it firmly.

D gene: .; V gene: TRBV29-1; CDR3 length: 9; CDR3 protein: SVEWGYGYT
D gene: TRBD1; V gene: TRBV20-1; CDR3 length: 11; CDR3 protein: SAWTGGRQPQH
D gene: TRBD1; V gene: TRBV28; CDR3 length: 9; CDR3 protein: ASADRGEAF
D gene: TRBD1; V gene: TRBV28; CDR3 length: 13; CDR3 protein: ASSSPRGSLYEQY
D gene: TRBD2; V gene: TRBV11-2; CDR3 length: 17; CDR3 protein: ASSSEARLAGMGGNEQF
D gene: .; V gene: TRBV20-1; CDR3 length: 11; CDR3 protein: SAATLRTAGYT
D gene: .; V gene: TRBV28; CDR3 length: 13; CDR3 protein: ASSLYGVVISGYT
D gene: .; V gene: TRBV21-1; CDR3 length: 15; CDR3 protein: ASSKRQNREVNTEAF
D gene: .; V gene: TRBV5-1; CDR3 length: 13; CDR3 protein: ASRIGVAGIYEQY
D gene: .; V gene: TRBV11-2; CDR3 length: 10; CDR3 protein: ASSHTFNEQF
D gene: TRBD2; V gene: TRBV4-1; CDR3 length: 14; CDR3 protein: ASSRTTSATYNEQF
D gene: .; V gene: TRBV3-1; CDR3 length: 20; CDR3 protein: ASSQETRYGFDDRWGTDTQY
D gene: TRBD1; V gene: TRBV28; CDR3 length: 11; CDR3 protein: ASSLGTGGGYT
D gene: TRBD2; V gene: TRBV6-1; CDR3 length: 12; CDR3 protein: ASSDLAGALEQY
D gene: TRBD2; V gene: TRBV7-2; CDR3 length: 11; CDR3 protein: ASRASGGVEQF
D gene: .; V gene: TRBV11-2; CDR3 length: 13; CDR3 protein: ASSLVGRSQETQY
D gene: TRBD1; V gene: TRBV2; CDR3 length: 12; CDR3 protein: ASSEGDSYNEQF
D gene: .; V gene: TRBV3-1; CDR3 length: 11; CDR3 protein: ASQRAGANVLT
D gene: .; V gene: TRBV30; CDR3 length: 9; CDR3 protein: AWSRLHEQY
D gene: .; V gene: TRBV9; CDR3 length: 12; CDR3 protein: ASSVGGHYNEQF
D gene: .; V gene: TRBV3-1; CDR3 length: 13; CDR3 protein: ASSTSRTAYEKLF
D gene: .; V gene: TRBV21-1; CDR3 length: 15; CDR3 protein: ASSKWQGLVTNEKLF
D gene: .; V gene: TRBV7-2; CDR3 length: 9; CDR3 protein: ASSTGPEQY
D gene: TRBD1; V gene: TRBV5-5; CDR3 length: 15; CDR3 protein: ASSLPPRGGTNEKLF
D gene: .; V gene: TRBV18; CDR3 length: 10; CDR3 protein: ASSPMGETQY
D gene: TRBD1; V gene: TRBV5-6; CDR3 length: 13; CDR3 protein: ASSLALAGGTEAF
D gene: .; V gene: TRBV12-3/TRBV12-4; CDR3 length: 12; CDR3 protein: ASSGRVSGETQY
D gene: TRBD2; V gene: TRBV7-2; CDR3 length: 15; CDR3 protein: ASSPSGLAGGTYEQY
D gene: .; V gene: TRBV20-1; CDR3 length: 12; CDR3 protein: SPRGGPGQETQY
D gene: .; V gene: TRBV2; CDR3 length: 9; CDR3 protein: ASCSWETQY
D gene: .; V gene: TRBV7-2; CDR3 length: 12; CDR3 protein: ASSFQDSLKTQY
D gene: .; V gene: TRBV20-1; CDR3 length: 15; CDR3 protein: SARPVLAALDTDTQY
D gene: .; V gene: TRBV24-1; CDR3 length: 11; CDR3 protein: ATSGSNTGELF
D gene: .; V gene: TRBV13; CDR3 length: 10; CDR3 protein: ASSLGPNEQF
D gene: TRBD1; V gene: TRBV27; CDR3 length: 11; CDR3 protein: ATGQGANQPQH
D gene: TRBD1; V gene: TRBV4-3; CDR3 length: 13; CDR3 protein: ASSQGQGPQYEQY
D gene: .; V gene: TRBV10-3; CDR3 length: 12; CDR3 protein: AISGAGTGYEQY
D gene: .; V gene: TRBV29-1; CDR3 length: 11; CDR3 protein: SVEVGSKNIQY
D gene: .; V gene: TRBV4-1; CDR3 length: 14; CDR3 protein: ASAPGATLAKNIQY
D gene: .; V gene: TRBV10-2; CDR3 length: 10; CDR3 protein: ASSELGNEQY